Presented here are 31 T cell receptor beta chains from one specimen sequenced in a study of CD8+ T cells in alopecia areata. Investigators isolated RNA and reverse transcribed it into cDNA to act as the sequencing template. Data came from immunoSEQ multiplex PCR; TCRdb stores just in-frame clones and leaves some out. The sample has some 150,000 clones; 50% to 65% are singletons. Sequenced material: CD8+ T cells sorted from blood, taken at week 0. The receptor source for this set is a human donor with alopecia areata.

This clone was observed a handful of times. The V gene is TRBV5-1, the J gene TRBJ2-2; D is unclear. The CDR3 is 14 residues long. The ends were cut back, 2 bases at V and 6 bases at J, with 11 bases in the middle. Germline loops: CDR1 SGHRS, CDR2 YFSETQ. The CDR3 coding sequence is TGCGCCAGCAGCTTTTCTCAAGGACCCGGGGAGCTGTTTTTT. As protein: CASSFSQGPGELFF. The full variable domain, with the rest looked up from reference TRBV5-1 and TRBJ2-2, is KAGVTQTPRYLIKTRGQQVTLSCSPISGHRSVSWYQQTPGQGLQFLFEYFSETQRNKGNFPGRFSGRQFSNSRSEMNVSTLELGDSALYLCASSFSQGPGELFFGEGSRLTVL.

The CDR3 spells CASSYAYLGEQYF. The CDR3 DNA reads as TGTGCCAGTAGTTACGCGTACTTGGGCGAGCAGTACTTC. The rearrangement uses TRBV19 and TRBJ2-7, with unresolved D. Looked up from germline, CDR1 is LNHDA and CDR2 is SQIVND (reference sequence). CDR3 length: 13 amino acids. Trimming removed 5 bases from V and 6 bases from J, with 14 bases in between.

The rearrangement links TRBV2 to TRBJ1-4; a weak D match, TRBD1 (6 bases). V dropped 6 bases and J dropped 3 bases, with 17 bases sitting between them. The CDR3 is 16 amino acids. The germline CDR1 and CDR2 sequences are SNHLY and FYNNEI. CDR3 coding DNA: TGTGCCAGCAGGGCAGGGGCCTCCAACTCTAATGAAAAACTGTTTTTT. Its protein is CASRAGASNSNEKLFF.

The V gene is TRBV6-1, the J gene TRBJ1-1; D is possibly TRBD1 (5 bases). The CDR3 runs to 15 residues. Germline CDR1 and CDR2: MNHNS and SASEGT. V was trimmed by 5 bases and J by 0 bases, leaving 13 bases between them. For the CDR3, the DNA is TGTGCCAGCAGTAGGAAGACAGCTTTGAACACTGAAGCTTTCTTT. Translated: CASSRKTALNTEAFF.

The V call is TRBV5-6, the J call TRBJ2-3; weak D call: TRBD2 (5 bases). This CDR3 region has 14 residues. V was pared by 3 bases and J by 3 bases, with 11 bases between. Germline V gene data show CDR1 as SGHDT and CDR2 as YYEEEE. CDR3 bases: TGTGCCAGCAGCTATTCAGCGGAGACAGATACGCAGTATTTT. This gives the protein CASSYSAETDTQYF.

V and J are TRBV29-1 and TRBJ1-1; the D gene is possibly TRBD1 (5 bases). This CDR3 spans 15 amino acids. CDR1 and CDR2 from the germline V gene are SQVTM and ANQGSEA. Trimming left V 3 bases short and J 5 bases short, with 19 bases between. DNA of the CDR3: TGCAGCGTTGAGGAACTGGAGCGGGGCGGAACTGAAGCTTTCTTT. It encodes CSVEELERGGTEAFF.

The chain has TRBV30 and TRBJ2-7, with D possibly being TRBD2 (7 bases). Trimming took off 0 bases at V and 3 bases at J, with 15 bases between the two ends. Germline V gene sequence: CDR1 GTSNPN, CDR2 SVGIG (reference sequence). There are 15 residues in the CDR3. CDR3 DNA: TGTGCCTGGAGTGTTCAAACAGGGAGGGACTACGAGCAGTACTTC. Protein product: CAWSVQTGRDYEQYF.

The V call is TRBV25-1, the J call TRBJ2-6, with 7 bases fitting TRBD1. Germline trimming cut 4 bases from V and 0 bases from J; bases unmatched to any gene: 3. The CDR3 sequence is 16 residues long. CDR1 and CDR2 from the germline V gene are MGHDK and SYGVNS. CDR3 nucleotide sequence: TGTGCCAGCAGTGGGGGACAGACCTCTGGGGCCAACGTCCTGACTTTC. This translates into CASSGGQTSGANVLTF.

The chain carries TRBV2 and TRBJ2-4, with a tentative D call TRBD2 (5 bases). CDR1 and CDR2 (germline): SNHLY, FYNNEI. V lost 10 bases to trimming and J lost 8 bases, with 18 bases between them. This CDR3 region has 13 residues. CDR3 nucleotide sequence: TGTGCCACCAGGACTCGGAGTAGGGACATTCAGTACTTC. As protein: CATRTRSRDIQYF. Filled out from reference TRBV2 and TRBJ2-4, the complete variable domain reads EPEVTQTPSHQVTQMGQEVILRCVPISNHLYFYWYRQILGQKVEFLVSFYNNEISEKSEIFDDQFSVERPDGSNFTLKIRSTKLEDSAMYFCATRTRSRDIQYFGAGTRLSVL.

This clone was seen more than once but under ten times. This chain links TRBV7-2 with TRBJ2-2; 8 nucleotides align to TRBD1. V lost 1 base, J lost 6 bases, and 7 bases stayed unmatched. The germline gives CDR1 SGHTA, CDR2 FQGNSA. The CDR3 loop spans 16 amino acids. DNA for the CDR3: TGTGCCAGCAGCTTAGACGCCAGGGGGCGAGCCGGGGAGCTGTTTTTT. Translated: CASSLDARGRAGELFF.

The V gene is TRBV6-5, the J gene TRBJ2-5; 7 bases align to TRBD2. CDR1 is MNHEY and CDR2 is SVGAGI in the germline V gene. This CDR3 region has 16 residues. V lost 2 bases to trimming and J lost 4 bases; unmatched junction nucleotides: 10. CDR3 region: CASSYKVAGSAETQYF. The CDR3 bases are TGTGCCAGCAGTTACAAAGTAGCGGGCTCAGCAGAGACCCAGTACTTC.

This clone has more than one count but fewer than ten. The rearrangement uses TRBV14 and TRBJ2-1; D is perhaps TRBD1 (5 bases). Germline V gene lookup returns CDR1 SGHDN and CDR2 FVKESK. V lost 3 bases to trimming and J lost 8 bases, with 17 bases between them. The CDR3 is 15 amino acids. CDR3: CASSHRDSVWDEQFF. Written as DNA, the CDR3 is TGTGCCAGCAGCCACAGGGATTCCGTGTGGGATGAGCAGTTCTTC.

V and J are TRBV11-2 and TRBJ2-5; no clear D gene. V lost 0 bases and J 1 base, leaving 9 bases between the germline ends. This CDR3 spans 15 amino acids. CDR1 and CDR2 from the germline V gene are SGHAT and FQNNGV. The CDR3 sequence: CASSLERRFQETQYF. The CDR3 DNA is TGTGCCAGCAGCTTAGAGCGTCGATTCCAAGAGACCCAGTACTTC.

The rearrangement uses TRBV5-6 and TRBJ2-1; no clear D gene. Germline V gene lookup returns CDR1 SGHDT and CDR2 YYEEEE. Trimming pared 0 bases from V and 1 base from J, leaving 5 bases between. The CDR3 consists of 14 residues. CDR3 amino acids: CASSLVESYNEQFF. CDR3 nucleotide sequence: TGTGCCAGCAGCTTGGTTGAATCCTACAATGAGCAGTTCTTC.

The rearrangement links TRBV4-2 to TRBJ2-5, with 13 bases fitting TRBD2. The V gene's germline CDR1 is LGHNA and CDR2 YNFKEQ. With 4 bases clipped from V and 4 bases from J, the junction kept 0 bases outside the gene matches. There are 14 residues in the CDR3. CDR3 DNA sequence: TGTGCCAGCAGCCGGACTAGCGGGGGAGAGACCCAGTACTTC. Its protein product is CASSRTSGGETQYF.

A few counts support this clone. The chain carries TRBV29-1 and TRBJ2-2, with D unclear. Germline lookup yields CDR1 SQVTM and CDR2 ANQGSEA. CDR3 length equals 14 residues. The V gene lost 7 bases and the J gene lost 3 bases, with 15 bases spanning the gap. The CDR3 DNA reads TGCAGCGCCTACGGGCGGTCGGACACCGGGGAGCTGTTTTTT. It codes for CSAYGRSDTGELFF.

This chain connects TRBV19 to TRBJ2-1; perhaps TRBD1 as D (6 bases). V lost 2 bases to trimming and J lost 6 bases, with 8 bases between them. The germline V gene has CDR1 LNHDA and CDR2 SQIVND (reference sequence). The CDR3 is made up of 13 amino acids. The DNA for the CDR3 is TGTGCCAGTAGTATACGGACAGTCAATGAGCAGTTCTTC. Translated: CASSIRTVNEQFF. Filled out from reference TRBV19 and TRBJ2-1, the complete variable domain reads DGGITQSPKYLFRKEGQNVTLSCEQNLNHDAMYWYRQDPGQGLRLIYYSQIVNDFQKGDIAEGYSVSREKKESFPLTVTSAQKNPTAFYLCASSIRTVNEQFFGPGTRLTVL.

The chain links TRBV10-3 to TRBJ1-2; D call uncertain. From germline, CDR1 is ENHRY and CDR2 SYGVKD. Trimming left V 2 bases short and J 7 bases short, with 14 bases between. The CDR3 extends over 14 amino acids. The CDR3 region is CAISEPQDSSGYTF. In DNA, the CDR3 is TGTGCCATCAGTGAGCCTCAGGATTCAAGTGGCTACACCTTC.

The CDR3 loop is CASSESRGLEAFF. Here the CDR3 DNA reads TGTGCCAGCAGTGAATCCCGGGGACTCGAAGCTTTCTTT. The chain is built from TRBV25-1 and TRBJ1-1, with D perhaps matching TRBD1 (5 bases). The CDR3 spans 13 residues. V dropped 1 base and J dropped 8 bases, with 11 bases sitting between them. Germline CDR1 and CDR2: MGHDK and SYGVNS.

This chain connects TRBV2 to TRBJ2-4; D unresolved. This CDR3 is built from 14 residues. The V end was cut by 9 bases, the J end by 0 bases, with 12 bases between. Per the germline V gene, CDR1 is SNHLY and CDR2 is FYNNEI. The CDR3 nucleotides read TGTGCCAGTATTAGAGCGCTAGCCAAAAACATTCAGTACTTC. It yields the protein CASIRALAKNIQYF.

This clone was observed a single time. J is TRBJ1-5 and V is TRBV7-6; no firm D call. CDR1 SGHVS and CDR2 FNYEAQ come from the germline V gene. V dropped 1 base and J dropped 6 bases, with 10 bases sitting between them. The CDR3 covers 14 residues. CDR3 protein: CASSLGGSGQPQHF. The CDR3 nucleotides read TGTGCCAGCAGCTTAGGAGGGTCCGGTCAGCCCCAGCATTTT.

The chain employs TRBV29-1 and TRBJ2-1; 7 bases fit TRBD1. Germline V gene data show CDR1 as SQVTM and CDR2 as ANQGSEA. The CDR3 contains 15 residues. V lost 5 bases to trimming and J lost 4 bases; unmatched junction nucleotides: 11. In DNA, the CDR3 is TGCAGCGTTTTCCCTAAAGGACAGGAGTACAATGAGCAGTTCTTC. Amino acid sequence: CSVFPKGQEYNEQFF.

This clone was observed a handful of times. This chain joins TRBV7-6 and TRBJ2-6; D gene ambiguous. The CDR3 spans 13 residues. CDR1 and CDR2 from the germline V gene are SGHVS and FNYEAQ. Trimming left V 4 bases short and J 1 base short, with 2 bases between. CDR3 region: CASSSSGANVLTF. CDR3 nucleotides: TGTGCCAGCAGCTCGTCTGGGGCCAACGTCCTGACTTTC.

The V gene is TRBV7-2, the J gene TRBJ2-7, with D unclear. The CDR3 has 12 amino acids. Germline CDR1 is SGHTA and CDR2 is FQGNSA. V was shortened by 5 bases and J by 3 bases, with 8 bases between the two germline ends. CDR3 sequence (DNA): TGTGCCAGCAGCGGAAGAAACTACGAGCAGTACTTC. This sequence encodes CASSGRNYEQYF.

The sample holds one count of this clone. The rearrangement joins TRBV7-8 to TRBJ2-3; unclear D gene. This CDR3 has 15 amino acids. The V and J ends lost 0 bases and 1 base respectively, with 8 bases between them. Germline V gene data show CDR1 as SGHVS and CDR2 as FQNEAQ. The CDR3 sequence is CASSLALAGTDTQYF. The CDR3 DNA follows: TGTGCCAGCAGCTTAGCGCTCGCAGGCACAGATACGCAGTATTTT. Full variable domain (rest looked up from reference TRBV7-8 and TRBJ2-3): GAGVSQSPRYKVAKRGQDVALRCDPISGHVSLFWYQQALGQGPEFLTYFQNEAQLDKSGLPSDRFFAERPEGSVSTLKIQRTQQEDSAVYLCASSLALAGTDTQYFGPGTRLTVL.

Turning to this clone: This clone may be a read error of a much larger clone one base away. The chain combines TRBV9 with TRBJ2-3; unclear D gene. Between the trimmed V and J ends, which lost 3 bases and 2 bases, there was a span of 7 bases. Germline V gene lookup returns CDR1 SGDLS and CDR2 YYNGEE. This CDR3 is 13 amino acids long. The CDR3 sequence is CASSGWATDTQYF. The CDR3 DNA is TGTGCCAGCAGCGGGTGGGCCACAGATACGCAGTATTTT. Full variable domain (remainder filled in from reference TRBV9 and TRBJ2-3): DSGVTQTPKHLITATGQRVTLRCSPRSGDLSVYWYQQSLDQGLQFLIQYYNGEERAKGNILERFSAQQFPDLHSELNLSSLELGDSALYFCASSGWATDTQYFGPGTRLTVL.

This clone turned up a few times. The rearrangement uses TRBV23-1 and TRBJ1-6, with D possibly TRBD1 on 5 matching bases. TRBV23-1 is an ORF, with its function uncertain. This CDR3 is built from 14 residues. V gave up 5 bases and J gave up 5 bases, with 10 bases separating them. The CDR3 loop is CASSYGTDNSPLHF. The CDR3 DNA sequence: TGCGCCAGCAGTTATGGGACCGATAATTCACCCCTCCACTTT.

In the case of this clone: The junction departs from germline at one end; a sequencing error may be responsible. The chain links TRBV6-1 to TRBJ2-1; 7 bases line up with TRBD1. The CDR3 is 14 residues long. In germline, CDR1 is MNHNS, CDR2 SASEGT. CDR3 loop: CASSEGTVYNEQFF. For the CDR3, the DNA is TGTGCCAGCAGCGAAGGGACAGTCTACAATGAGCAGTTCTTC.

This clone has only a few counts. The chain has TRBV6-5 and TRBJ2-7; D ambiguous. CDR1 is MNHEY and CDR2 is SVGAGI in the germline V gene. Trimming took off 0 bases at V and 3 bases at J, with 12 bases between the two ends. This CDR3 comprises 15 residues. Written as DNA, the CDR3 is TGTGCCAGCAGTTACTCTCCGGGCGGCTTCTACGAGCAGTACTTC. Translated, it gives CASSYSPGGFYEQYF.

This clone was counted once. This sequence joins TRBV30 and TRBJ1-1; no clear D gene. Trimming removed 3 bases from V and 3 bases from J, with 14 bases in between. The CDR3 runs to 14 residues. CDR1 is GTSNPN and CDR2 is SVGIG in the germline V gene (reference sequence). The CDR3 DNA is TGTGCCTGGAGCGCAGGAGTCGGGGACACTGAAGCTTTCTTT. It yields the protein CAWSAGVGDTEAFF. The full variable domain, with the rest looked up from reference TRBV30 and TRBJ1-1, is SQTIHQWPATLVQPVGSPLSLECTVEGTSNPNLYWYRQAAGRGLQLLFYSVGIGQISSEVPQNLSASRPQDRQFILSSKKLLLSDSGFYLCAWSAGVGDTEAFFGQGTRLTVV.

J is TRBJ1-2 and V is TRBV29-1, with 9 bases identical to TRBD1. The germline V gene has CDR1 SQVTM and CDR2 ANQGSEA. The CDR3 loop spans 13 amino acids. J was trimmed by 8 bases and V by 3 bases; bases with no gene match: 7. This chain's CDR3 is CSVDQQGARGYTF. CDR3 sequence (DNA): TGCAGCGTTGATCAACAGGGGGCGCGGGGCTACACCTTC.